This is a list of T cell receptor beta chains from one sample in a study of CD8 T cells in Susac syndrome. TCRdb re-called the immunoSEQ multiplex PCR reads with MiXCR, one entry per CDR3 protein. This sample has around 220,000 distinct CDR3 sequences; approximately 90% occur once, and the top ten carry 0.1% to 0.15%. Sequences were obtained from CD8+ T cells from PBMCs. All receptors derive from a human donor with multiple sclerosis. Both conserved end residues are part of each CDR3. The order of the fields is D gene, J gene, V gene, clone size, CDR3 protein, CDR3 DNA. A D gene is named only where the DNA matches it firmly. Size values are once, few and many counts, or a class for expanded clones, and some rows have none.

. TRBJ1-1 TRBV11-2 . CASSPSGRRNTEAFF TGTGCCAGCAGCCCCTCCGGACGCAGGAACACTGAAGCTTTCTTT
. TRBJ1-5 TRBV14 . CASSQVNGQPQHF TGTGCCAGCAGCCAAGTGAACGGACAGCCCCAGCATTTT
. TRBJ2-3 TRBV9 . CASSVYRVGGDTQYF TGTGCCAGCAGCGTATACAGGGTTGGAGGGGATACGCAGTATTTT
TRBD1 TRBJ1-1 TRBV6-6 . CASCEDRGWTEAFF TGTGCCAGCTGTGAGGACAGGGGATGGACTGAAGCTTTCTTT
. TRBJ2-1 TRBV2 . CASSESGSSYNEQFF TGTGCCAGCAGTGAGTCTGGAAGCTCCTACAATGAGCAGTTCTTC
TRBD2 TRBJ2-1 TRBV7-9 . CASSSPGTRHPKNNEQFF TGTGCCAGCAGCTCTCCCGGGACTAGGCACCCGAAGAACAATGAGCAGTTCTTC
. TRBJ1-1 TRBV27 . CASLRGGLGTEAFF TGTGCCAGCCTTAGGGGGGGACTGGGCACTGAAGCTTTCTTT
. TRBJ1-4 TRBV6-1 . CASRLDFRDVGEKLFF TGTGCCAGCAGACTAGATTTTCGGGACGTGGGTGAAAAACTGTTTTTT
. TRBJ2-2 TRBV6-5 . CVSSLADSNTGELFF TGTGTCAGCAGTTTAGCGGACTCGAACACCGGGGAGCTGTTTTTT
. TRBJ1-1 TRBV7-8 . CASSLEGSNTEAFF TGTGCCAGCAGCTTAGAAGGATCGAACACTGAAGCTTTCTTT
. TRBJ1-2 TRBV7-9 once CASSLTGRYGYTF TGTGCCAGCAGTCTAACGGGCCGCTATGGCTACACCTTC
. TRBJ2-2 TRBV24-1 . CATSEGRAGGELFF TGTGCCACCAGTGAAGGCAGGGCCGGGGGGGAGCTGTTTTTT
. TRBJ2-1 TRBV4-2 . CASSQQRQTYNEQFF TGTGCCAGCAGCCAACAGCGGCAGACTTACAATGAGCAGTTCTTC
. TRBJ2-3 TRBV7-9 once CASSLRLGGADTQYF TGTGCCAGCAGCTTACGGCTAGGCGGCGCAGATACGCAGTATTTT
. TRBJ1-2 TRBV7-2 . CASSLAIGDIYGYTF TGTGCCAGCAGCTTAGCGATCGGGGACATCTATGGCTACACCTTC
. TRBJ1-1 TRBV11-2 . CASSLAGYEAFF TGTGCCAGCAGCTTAGCCGGCTATGAAGCTTTCTTT
. TRBJ1-1 TRBV11-2 . CASSLAPEITEAFF TGTGCCAGCAGCTTAGCTCCGGAGATCACTGAAGCTTTCTTT
TRBD1 TRBJ1-2 TRBV5-4 . CASSPGTATHGYTF TGTGCCAGCAGCCCAGGGACAGCAACTCATGGCTACACCTTC
. TRBJ2-7 TRBV6-5 . CASSYSMGYEQYF TGTGCCAGCAGTTACTCGATGGGTTACGAGCAGTACTTC
TRBD1 TRBJ2-7 TRBV19 . CASGTGVYEQYF TGTGCCAGCGGGACAGGGGTCTACGAGCAGTACTTC
TRBD2 TRBJ2-3 TRBV4-1 . CASSQVMVGTRAYF TGCGCCAGCAGCCAAGTGATGGTCGGGACTAGGGCGTATTTT
. TRBJ2-7 TRBV7-9 . CASSPSTSAEQYF TGTGCCAGCAGCCCCAGTACCTCTGCCGAGCAGTACTTC
TRBD1 TRBJ1-1 TRBV9 . CASSVEDRGTEAFF TGTGCCAGCAGCGTAGAGGACAGGGGCACTGAAGCTTTCTTT
. TRBJ2-7 TRBV29-1 . CSARVPQGEQYF TGCAGCGCCAGGGTCCCCCAGGGCGAGCAGTACTTC
. TRBJ1-6 TRBV7-2 . CASSLAEPPHYNSPLHF TGTGCCAGCAGCTTAGCCGAACCCCCGCATTATAATTCACCCCTCCACTTT
TRBD2 TRBJ2-7 TRBV9 . CASSAASGSSHEQYF TGTGCCAGCAGCGCGGCTAGCGGGAGTTCGCACGAGCAGTACTTC
TRBD1 TRBJ2-1 TRBV19 . CASRRTGPYNEQFF TGTGCCAGTCGACGGACAGGACCGTACAATGAGCAGTTCTTC
TRBD2 TRBJ2-7 TRBV7-3 . CASSLTSGPEGTSGALYEQYF TGTGCCAGCAGCTTAACATCGGGTCCAGAAGGGACTAGCGGGGCCCTCTACGAGCAGTACTTC
. TRBJ1-2 TRBV5-1 once CASSSAAGGGYGYTF TGCGCCAGCAGCTCGGCCGCGGGGGGAGGCTATGGCTACACCTTC
. TRBJ1-6 TRBV19 . CASSIARGSSPLHF TGTGCCAGTAGTATTGCCCGGGGGAGCTCACCCCTCCACTTT
TRBD1 TRBJ1-2 TRBV7-9 . CASRYGTAPDGYTF TGTGCCAGCAGGTACGGGACAGCGCCGGATGGCTACACCTTC
. TRBJ2-7 TRBV20-1 . CSAPEGGRYEQYF TGCAGTGCCCCCGAGGGGGGTCGGTACGAGCAGTACTTC
. TRBJ2-1 TRBV20-1 . CSANRDGAYNEQFF TGCAGTGCAAACCGGGACGGAGCCTACAATGAGCAGTTCTTC
. TRBJ2-2 TRBV12-1 once CASSFRNPGRGGELFF TGTGCCAGCAGCTTTCGGAATCCGGGAAGAGGCGGGGAGCTGTTTTTT
. TRBJ2-2 TRBV9 . CASSVVWNTGELFF TGTGCCAGCAGCGTAGTCTGGAACACCGGGGAGCTGTTTTTT
TRBD1 TRBJ1-2 TRBV9 . CASSEQGANGYTF TGTGCCAGCAGCGAACAGGGGGCCAATGGCTACACCTTC
. TRBJ1-5 TRBV20-1 once CSAHQGGNQPQHF TGCAGTGCTCATCAGGGAGGCAATCAGCCCCAGCATTTT
. TRBJ2-1 TRBV18 . CASSYWGRGVRYNEQFF TGTGCCAGCTCATATTGGGGTCGGGGCGTTCGCTACAATGAGCAGTTCTTC
TRBD1 TRBJ1-4 TRBV2 . CASSGGGGASNEKLFF TGTGCCAGCAGTGGGGGAGGGGGCGCTTCTAATGAAAAACTGTTTTTT
TRBD2 TRBJ2-1 TRBV3-1 . CASSQVASGMRNEQFF TGTGCCAGCAGCCAAGTAGCTAGCGGGATGAGGAATGAGCAGTTCTTC
. TRBJ1-2 TRBV7-9 . CASSLAGPHWGYTF TGTGCCAGCAGCTTAGCGGGACCGCACTGGGGCTACACCTTC
. TRBJ2-1 TRBV3-1 . CASSPGGSGAPYNEQFF TGTGCCAGCAGCCCGGGGGGCAGCGGAGCTCCATACAATGAGCAGTTCTTC
TRBD2 TRBJ2-3 TRBV20-1 . CSACSGLAGTSISTDTQYF TGCAGTGCCTGCTCCGGACTAGCGGGAACGTCTATAAGCACAGATACGCAGTATTTT
. TRBJ1-1 TRBV9 . CASSAGSGVNTEAFF TGTGCCAGCAGTGCCGGTTCGGGGGTGAACACTGAAGCTTTCTTT
. TRBJ1-1 TRBV3-1 . CASRHTGMNTEAFF TGTGCCAGCAGGCATACAGGGATGAACACTGAAGCTTTCTTT
TRBD1 TRBJ2-7 TRBV19 . CASNTGGLVEQYF TGTGCCAGTAATACAGGGGGCTTGGTCGAGCAGTACTTC
. TRBJ1-1 TRBV11-2 . CASSSLVTVKAFF TGTGCCAGCAGCAGCTTAGTGACTGTCAAAGCTTTCTTT